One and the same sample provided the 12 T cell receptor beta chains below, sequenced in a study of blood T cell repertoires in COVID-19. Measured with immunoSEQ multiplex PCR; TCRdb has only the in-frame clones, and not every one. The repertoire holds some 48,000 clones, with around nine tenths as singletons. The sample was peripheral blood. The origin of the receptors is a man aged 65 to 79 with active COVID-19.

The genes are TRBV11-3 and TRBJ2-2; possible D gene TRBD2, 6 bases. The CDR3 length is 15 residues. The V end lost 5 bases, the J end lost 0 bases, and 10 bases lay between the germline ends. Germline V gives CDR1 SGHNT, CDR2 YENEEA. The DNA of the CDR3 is TGTGCCAGCAGCCGCGGGACCCCGAACACCGGGGAGCTGTTTTTT. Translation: CASSRGTPNTGELFF.

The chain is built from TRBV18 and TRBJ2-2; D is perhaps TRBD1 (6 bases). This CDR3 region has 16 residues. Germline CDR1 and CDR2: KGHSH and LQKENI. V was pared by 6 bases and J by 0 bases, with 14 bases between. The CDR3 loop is CASSRAGTTNTGELFF. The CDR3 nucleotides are TGTGCCAGCTCGCGGGCAGGGACAACGAACACCGGGGAGCTGTTTTTT. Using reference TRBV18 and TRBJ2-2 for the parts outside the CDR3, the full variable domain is NAGVMQNPRHLVRRRGQEARLRCSPMKGHSHVYWYRQLPEEGLKFMVYLQKENIIDESGMPKERFSAEFPKEGPSILRIQQVVRGDSAAYFCASSRAGTTNTGELFFGEGSRLTVL.

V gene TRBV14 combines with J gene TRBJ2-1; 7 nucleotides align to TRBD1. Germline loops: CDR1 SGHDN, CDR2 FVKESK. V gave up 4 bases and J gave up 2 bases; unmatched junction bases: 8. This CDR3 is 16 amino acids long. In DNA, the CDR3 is TGTGCCAGCAGCCTACAGGGGTCAAAACCCTACAATGAGCAGTTCTTC. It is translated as CASSLQGSKPYNEQFF. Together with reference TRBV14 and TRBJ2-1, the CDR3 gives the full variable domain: EAGVTQFPSHSVIEKGQTVTLRCDPISGHDNLYWYRRVMGKEIKFLLHFVKESKQDESGMPNNRFLAERTGGTYSTLKVQPAELEDSGVYFCASSLQGSKPYNEQFFGPGTRLTVL.

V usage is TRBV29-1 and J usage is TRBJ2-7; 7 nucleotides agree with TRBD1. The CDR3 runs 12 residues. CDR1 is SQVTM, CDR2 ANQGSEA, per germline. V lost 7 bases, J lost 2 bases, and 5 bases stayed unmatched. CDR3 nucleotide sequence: TGCAGCGCCGGGACAGCGACCTACGAGCAGTACTTC. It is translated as CSAGTATYEQYF.

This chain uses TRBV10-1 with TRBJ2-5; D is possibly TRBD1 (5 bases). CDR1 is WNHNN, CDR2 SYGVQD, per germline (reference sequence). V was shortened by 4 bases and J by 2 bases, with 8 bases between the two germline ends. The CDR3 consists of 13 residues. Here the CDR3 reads CASSVRDQETQYF. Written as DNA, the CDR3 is TGCGCCAGCAGTGTCAGGGATCAAGAGACCCAGTACTTC.

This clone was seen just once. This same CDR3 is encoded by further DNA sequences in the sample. The CDR3, as DNA: TGCGCCAGCAGCGGAGGGACAGGGGGATATCAAGAGACCCAGTACTTC. It is translated as CASSGGTGGYQETQYF. This chain joins TRBV5-1 and TRBJ2-5; 11 bases map to TRBD1. The CDR3 runs 16 residues. CDR1 and CDR2 (germline): SGHRS, YFSETQ. The junction had 7 bases not matched to a gene; V was cut back by 4 bases and J by 2 bases.

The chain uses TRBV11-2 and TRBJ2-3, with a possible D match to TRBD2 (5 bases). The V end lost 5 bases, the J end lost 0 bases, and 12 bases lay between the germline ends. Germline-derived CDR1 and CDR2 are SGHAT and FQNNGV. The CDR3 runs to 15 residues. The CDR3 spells CASSRRRSSTDTQYF. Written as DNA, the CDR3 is TGTGCCAGCAGCCGCAGGAGGTCTAGCACAGATACGCAGTATTTT.

The CDR3 sequence: CASGRGLARETQYF. As DNA, the CDR3 is TGTGCCAGCGGCCGGGGACTAGCTCGAGAGACCCAGTACTTC. J is TRBJ2-5 and V is TRBV25-1; TRBD2 matches 9 bases. Germline CDR1 is MGHDK and CDR2 is SYGVNS. J was trimmed by 4 bases and V by 8 bases; bases with no gene match: 8. This CDR3 has 14 residues.

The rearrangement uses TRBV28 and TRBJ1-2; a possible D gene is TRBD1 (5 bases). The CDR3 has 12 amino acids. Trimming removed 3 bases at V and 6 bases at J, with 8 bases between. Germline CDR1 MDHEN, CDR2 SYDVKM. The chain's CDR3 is CASSFGGDGYTF. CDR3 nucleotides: TGTGCCAGCAGTTTCGGGGGAGATGGCTACACCTTC.

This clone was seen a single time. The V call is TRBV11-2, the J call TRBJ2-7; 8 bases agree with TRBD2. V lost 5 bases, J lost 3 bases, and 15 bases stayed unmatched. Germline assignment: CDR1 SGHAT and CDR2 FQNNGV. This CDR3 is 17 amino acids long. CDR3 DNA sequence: TGTGCCAGCAGCGGACTTGGCGGGAGGCCGACGGACTACGAGCAGTACTTC. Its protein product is CASSGLGGRPTDYEQYF.

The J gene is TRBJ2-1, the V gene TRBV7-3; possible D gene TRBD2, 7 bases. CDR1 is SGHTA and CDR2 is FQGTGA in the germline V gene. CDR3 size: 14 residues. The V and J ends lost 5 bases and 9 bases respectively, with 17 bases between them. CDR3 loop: CASSPRRGGLEQFF. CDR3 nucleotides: TGTGCCAGCAGCCCACGTAGGGGGGGGCTTGAGCAGTTCTTC.

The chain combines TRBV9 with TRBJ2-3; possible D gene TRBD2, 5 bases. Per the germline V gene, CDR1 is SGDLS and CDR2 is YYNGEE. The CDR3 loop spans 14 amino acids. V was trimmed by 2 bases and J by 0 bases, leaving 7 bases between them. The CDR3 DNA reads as TGTGCCAGCAGCGTCGGCGGGAGCACAGATACGCAGTATTTT. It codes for CASSVGGSTDTQYF.